This T cell receptor beta chain comes out of a study of a mutant IDH1 vaccine in newly diagnosed glioma. Study information: The study gave patients eight vaccinations in weeks 1, 3, 5, 7, 11, 15, 19, 23. Receipt of radiotherapy, temozolomide, or both preceded the study, and most received both.

Germline V CDR1 and CDR2: MGHRA, YSYEKL. V lost 0 bases, J lost 5 bases, and 16 bases lay in between. This CDR3 has 16 residues. On this clone: What it binds is not known.

Time point here: week 11, during vaccination. The content of each vaccine dose was 300 ug of mutant IDH1 20-mer peptide, and topical imiquimod accompanied it. The study's findings and limits: No link was apparently found between pseudoprogression and changes in top peripheral T cell clonotypes. Overall, roughly 95% of patients had vaccine-induced immune responses.

The method was immunoSEQ multiplex PCR; TCRdb's version includes in-frame clones alone and lacks a portion of them. The table includes tens of thousands of clones, roughly 85% detected once. The V call is TRBV4-1, the J call TRBJ1-2; no firm D call. Here the sequenced sample was PBMCs, taken from a glioma patient whose treatment included an IDH1 peptide vaccine. This receptor was obtained from a man aged 35-49 years with glioma. In DNA form, the CDR3 reads TGCGCCAGCAGCCAAGATACCCTTCCAGAGAAGTATGGCTACACCTTC. It translates to CASSQDTLPEKYGYTF.